The 21 T cell receptor beta chains below were found in one sample sequenced in a study of identical twins. TCRdb fed the 5' RACE reads into MiXCR, producing one record per CDR3 protein. The sample has approximately 590,000 distinct CDR3 sequences, nearly 10% seen once. The same sample was also studied in work on yellow fever vaccine responses in identical twins.

The sequencing input was PBMCs. All receptors derive from a woman aged 18 to 35 in good health.

This clonotype was counted ten times or more. This chain joins TRBV12-3 or TRBV12-4 and TRBJ2-7; 8 bases are a match to TRBD2. This CDR3 contains 15 residues. With 4 bases clipped from V and 0 bases from J, the junction kept 5 bases outside the gene matches. CDR3 protein: CASSSLRGGSYEQYF. Written as DNA, the CDR3 is TGTGCCAGCAGTTCTCTACGGGGGGGCTCCTACGAGCAGTACTTC.

This clonotype came up many times. The chain combines TRBV3-1 with TRBJ2-3, with TRBD2 matching 14 bases. Germline CDR1 and CDR2: LGHDT and YNNKEL (reference sequence). The CDR3 runs 17 residues. V lost 5 bases, J lost 6 bases, and 10 bases stayed unmatched. The CDR3 DNA follows: TGTGCCAGCAGCATGAGACTAGCGGGGGGGCTGGTCGATACGCAGTATTTT. Protein: CASSMRLAGGLVDTQYF.

Ten or more counts support this clonotype. This chain joins TRBV24-1 and TRBJ2-3, with D unresolved. V shed 7 bases and J shed 4 bases, with 11 bases lying between them. Germline CDR1 KGHDR, CDR2 SFDVKD. The CDR3 is 13 amino acids. The CDR3 DNA reads TGTGCCACCAGCCCAGGAGTTCCAGATACGCAGTATTTT. Its translation: CATSPGVPDTQYF.

This clonotype showed up just a few times. The J gene is TRBJ2-5, the V gene TRBV5-1; weak D call: TRBD1 (5 bases). CDR1 and CDR2 from the germline V gene are SGHRS and YFSETQ. The CDR3 is 14 residues long. Trimming took off 0 bases at V and 3 bases at J, with 9 bases between the two ends. The CDR3 loop is CASSLAAGKETQYF. The DNA for the CDR3 is TGCGCCAGCAGCTTGGCCGCAGGGAAAGAGACCCAGTACTTC.

This clonotype has more than one count but fewer than ten. The chain carries TRBV5-1 and TRBJ2-4, with 7 bases matching TRBD2. Unmatched junction bases numbered 5, after V lost 7 bases and J lost 1 base. Germline CDR1 SGHRS, CDR2 YFSETQ. This CDR3 region has 14 residues. For the CDR3, the DNA is TGCGCCAGCCAAGCCGGGGGGGCCAAAAACATTCAGTACTTC. It encodes CASQAGGAKNIQYF.

This clonotype appeared a few times. The V gene is TRBV4-3, the J gene TRBJ2-3, with D possibly TRBD2 on 6 matching bases. This CDR3 spans 15 amino acids. Germline values: CDR1 LGHNA, CDR2 YSLEER. V shed 1 base and J shed 6 bases, with 14 bases lying between them. CDR3 in amino acids: CASSQVWEVQDTQYF. CDR3 nucleotides: TGCGCCAGCAGCCAAGTTTGGGAGGTCCAGGATACGCAGTATTTT.

There are many counts of this clonotype. The rearrangement links TRBV27 to TRBJ2-2, with 8 bases matching TRBD2. The CDR3 is 16 amino acids. Per germline, CDR1 MNHEY and CDR2 SMNVEV (reference sequence). J gave up 1 base and V 1 base, and 2 bases lay outside the gene matches. CDR3 amino acids: CASSLLAGGNTGELFF. The CDR3 bases are TGTGCCAGCAGTTTATTGGCGGGAGGGAACACCGGGGAGCTGTTTTTT.

This clonotype was seen many times. Here the CDR3 DNA reads TGTGCCAGCAGTCAGGCTGGCGCTGAGCAGTTCTTC. The encoded protein is CASSQAGAEQFF. The gene calls are TRBV12-3 or TRBV12-4 and TRBJ2-1; D is ambiguous. Trimming pared 5 bases from V and 9 bases from J, leaving 11 bases between. This CDR3 has 12 amino acids.

V and J are TRBV5-1 and TRBJ2-6; a weak D match, TRBD1 (6 bases). This CDR3 is built from 17 residues. Germline-derived CDR1 and CDR2 are SGHRS and YFSETQ. The ends were cut back, 2 bases at V and 0 bases at J, with 12 bases in the middle. The CDR3 loop reads CASSLQGPSSGANVLTF. The CDR3 coding sequence is TGCGCCAGCAGCTTACAGGGCCCTAGCTCTGGGGCCAACGTCCTGACTTTC.

A few counts support this clonotype. The J gene is TRBJ1-1, the V gene TRBV3-1; the D gene is possibly TRBD1 (5 bases). The germline V gene encodes CDR1 LGHDT and CDR2 YNNKEL (reference sequence). Trimming left V 1 base short and J 3 bases short, with 12 bases between. This CDR3 is 15 amino acids long. The CDR3 nucleotides are TGTGCCAGCAGCCAAGGGGGGAGGAGGTACACTGAAGCTTTCTTT. This encodes CASSQGGRRYTEAFF.

This clonotype was observed at least ten times. The chain has TRBV7-2 and TRBJ2-4, with D possibly TRBD1 on 5 matching bases. The germline gives CDR1 SGHTA, CDR2 FQGNSA. Deletions cut 3 bases from V and 3 bases from J, with 15 bases between. The CDR3 consists of 16 residues. The CDR3 reads CASSLRIPGHKNIQYF. The CDR3, as DNA: TGTGCCAGCAGCTTGCGGATCCCAGGGCACAAAAACATTCAGTACTTC.

This clonotype was counted a few times. V usage is TRBV12-3 or TRBV12-4 and J usage is TRBJ2-1; 7 bases match TRBD2. V shed 2 bases and J 5 bases; nucleotides not matched to a gene: 3. The CDR3 is made up of 14 amino acids. CDR3 nucleotides: TGTGCCAGCAGTTTACTAGCGGAAGACAATGAGCAGTTCTTC. Protein: CASSLLAEDNEQFF.

This chain connects TRBV10-3 to TRBJ2-1, with TRBD2 matching 7 bases. J was trimmed by 10 bases and V by 7 bases; bases with no gene match: 7. CDR1 and CDR2 from the germline V gene are ENHRY and SYGVKD. CDR3 length: 12 residues. In DNA, the CDR3 is TGTGCCATCAAAACTAGCGTTGGCGAGCAGTTCTTC. It is translated as CAIKTSVGEQFF.

This clonotype was observed many times. The chain is built from TRBV6-5 and TRBJ1-2; perhaps TRBD1 as D (5 bases). Germline V gives CDR1 MNHEY, CDR2 SVGAGI. V was trimmed by 0 bases and J by 6 bases, leaving 17 bases between them. The CDR3 loop spans 16 amino acids. The CDR3 here is CASSYSGARGRNGYTF. CDR3 nucleotide sequence: TGTGCCAGCAGTTACTCCGGGGCCAGAGGAAGGAATGGCTACACCTTC.

V and J are TRBV29-1 and TRBJ2-1; the D call may be TRBD1 or TRBD2 (6 bases each). Germline V gene sequence: CDR1 SQVTM, CDR2 ANQGSEA. V was shortened by 3 bases and J by 4 bases, with 19 bases between the two germline ends. The CDR3 extends over 16 amino acids. The CDR3 nucleotides read TGCAGCGTTGAGGGGGGCAGGGAGATCCTTTACAATGAGCAGTTCTTC. Protein product: CSVEGGREILYNEQFF.

This clonotype was counted ten times or more. The chain couples TRBV3-1 to TRBJ1-1; 7 nucleotides agree with TRBD1. The CDR3 is made up of 14 amino acids. V lost 9 bases to trimming and J lost 1 base; unmatched junction nucleotides: 8. Germline V gene sequence: CDR1 LGHDT, CDR2 YNNKEL (reference sequence). CDR3 loop: CASTPGQQNTEAFF. The CDR3 bases are TGTGCCAGTACACCGGGACAGCAGAACACTGAAGCTTTCTTT. The full variable domain, rest sourced from reference TRBV3-1 and TRBJ1-1, is DTAVSQTPKYLVTQMGNDKSIKCEQNLGHDTMYWYKQDSKKFLKIMFSYNNKELIINETVPNRFSPKSPDKAHLNLHINSLELGDSAVYFCASTPGQQNTEAFFGQGTRLTVV.

This chain uses TRBV11-3 with TRBJ2-5, with 7 bases lining up with TRBD1. Germline V gives CDR1 SGHNT, CDR2 YENEEA. CDR3 length: 17 amino acids. V gave up 5 bases and J gave up 2 bases; unmatched junction bases: 14. The CDR3 spells CASSPGTETSNQETQYF. DNA for the CDR3: TGTGCCAGCAGCCCAGGGACAGAAACAAGTAATCAAGAGACCCAGTACTTC.

This clonotype appeared many times. The CDR3 DNA reads TGCAGCGTTGCGAACAGGGTGAACACCGGGGAGCTGTTTTTT. This encodes CSVANRVNTGELFF. The gene calls are TRBV29-1 and TRBJ2-2, with D tentatively TRBD1 (6 bases). Germline CDR1 and CDR2: SQVTM and ANQGSEA. This CDR3 spans 14 amino acids. The V and J ends lost 4 bases and 1 base respectively, with 10 bases between them.

At least ten counts were recorded for this clonotype. V and J are TRBV7-9 and TRBJ2-7; the D call may be TRBD1 or TRBD2 (5 bases each). Germline CDR1 and CDR2: SEHNR and FQNEAQ (reference sequence). V lost 4 bases and J lost 1, with 20 bases in between. CDR3 length equals 17 residues. In nucleotides, the CDR3 is TGTGCCAGCAGCTACAAGCCCGGGACGGAGGCTTCCTACGAGCAGTACTTC. It translates to CASSYKPGTEASYEQYF.

This clonotype was observed at least ten times. The chain recombines TRBV11-3 with TRBJ2-1; 8 bases line up with TRBD2. Germline CDR1 is SGHNT and CDR2 is YENEEA. The J segment lost 6 bases and the V segment lost 5 bases, leaving 9 bases of the junction unmatched. The CDR3 covers 15 residues. In DNA, the CDR3 is TGTGCCAGCAGCCACCGAGCGGGAGTACCCAATGAGCAGTTCTTC. This codes for CASSHRAGVPNEQFF.

This clonotype was found many times. The rearrangement links TRBV7-3 to TRBJ2-1, with TRBD2 as a possible D gene (6 bases). CDR3 length: 13 residues. V was cut by 5 bases and J by 12 bases, with 17 bases left in between. Germline values: CDR1 SGHTA, CDR2 FQGTGA. The CDR3 region is CASSPFDAGPQFF. In nucleotides, the CDR3 is TGTGCCAGCAGCCCCTTTGATGCGGGGCCGCAGTTCTTC.